This T cell receptor beta chain was recorded in a study of T-cell reconstitution after alpha-beta-depleted transplantation in children. This sample's TCRbeta library carried unique molecular identifier barcodes. One entry per CDR3 protein results from TCRdb running MiXCR on the PCR reads. The data contain approximately 800,000 distinct CDR3 sequences, 15% to 20% of them seen just once; the ten biggest clones take up around 5.3%. This clonotype was seen a handful of times. This sequence was found in a male patient younger than 18 who had a stem cell transplant for acute lymphoblastic leukemia, so the T cells may come from the graft donor. The sequences come from PBMCs, mostly from graft donor cells, collected 360 days after TCRalphabeta/CD19-depleted stem cell transplant.

The CDR3 is CASSNRGNTEAFF. CDR3 nucleotides: TGTGCCAGCAGCAACAGGGGAAACACTGAAGCTTTCTTT. The J gene is TRBJ1-1, the V gene TRBV3-1; 7 bases are a match to TRBD1. This CDR3 has 13 residues. In germline, CDR1 is LGHDT, CDR2 YNNKEL (reference sequence). Unmatched junction bases numbered 2, after V lost 5 bases and J lost 2 bases.